This T cell receptor beta chain was recorded in a study of vaccination effects on CD4 cells after COVID-19. On the study more broadly: Prior to sequencing, the ViraFEST assay stimulated PBMC with viral peptide pools, which expanded the antigen-specific CD4+ T cells. For each well, 1.5 million to 2.5 million PBMC were cultured with 10 IU/ml IL-2 and 9 to 10 ug/ml peptides.

Measured with immunoSEQ multiplex PCR; TCRdb has only the in-frame clones, and not every one. Altogether around 26,000 clones are present, around 70% being singletons, with the ten largest covering approximately 11%. Isolating CD4+ T cells followed approximately 9 days of culture. On day 3 and again on day 7, half the medium was replaced with IL-2 medium. Germline lookup yields CDR1 SGHRS and CDR2 YFSETQ. CDR3 size: 13 residues. V was clipped by 4 bases and J by 6 bases, with 13 bases between them. Points on this clone: Its antigen is not identified.

Study-wide findings and caveats: Long after vaccination, the clones induced by infection and by vaccine shrank markedly in size.

This specimen was CD4+ T cells from PBMCs cultured without peptide, taken before COVID-19 vaccination. The sequence derives from a human donor who received a COVID-19 vaccine. The chain is built from TRBV5-1 and TRBJ1-2, with D possibly being TRBD1 (5 bases). The CDR3 region is CASSGTERNGYTF. The CDR3, as DNA: TGCGCCAGCAGCGGGACCGAGAGGAATGGCTACACCTTC.